This TCR beta chain was captured by sequencing in a study of cytomegalovirus exposure and HLA in healthy donors. The study ran its PCR with 60 Vbeta and 13 Jbeta primers. The protocol was immunoSEQ multiplex PCR, while the TCRdb copy is restricted to in-frame clones and leaves out a portion. The repertoire table contains 35,000 to 45,000 clones. The CDR3 spans 14 residues. V shed 5 bases, J shed 4 bases, and the junction held 5 bases outside the gene matches. Looked up from germline, CDR1 is SNHLY and CDR2 is FYNNEI. The receptor was derived from a man in his thirties or forties in good health and CMV-seronegative. The specimen sequenced was PBMCs. The V and J genes are TRBV2 and TRBJ2-7, with 10 positions matching TRBD1. The CDR3 coding sequence is TGTGCCAGCAGTAGGACAGGGGGGCAATACGAGCAGTACTTC. Amino acids: CASSRTGGQYEQYF. Together with reference TRBV2 and TRBJ2-7, the CDR3 gives the full variable domain: EPEVTQTPSHQVTQMGQEVILRCVPISNHLYFYWYRQILGQKVEFLVSFYNNEISEKSEIFDDQFSVERPDGSNFTLKIRSTKLEDSAMYFCASSRTGGQYEQYFGPGTRLTVT.